The TCR beta chain under discussion was sequenced for a study of T cells in Graves' hyperthyroidism and ophthalmopathy. What was amplified from RNA transcripts were TCR beta CDR3 regions. HTBI primers were used for first-round RT-PCR of the TCR CDR3. TCRdb redid the calling of the multiplex PCR reads with MiXCR, one entry per CDR3 protein. Counted here are approximately 520,000 distinct CDR3 sequences, about 24% occurring once; the ten biggest clones make up approximately 10%. The CDR3 extends over 15 amino acids. V lost 4 bases, J lost 6 bases, and 8 bases stayed unmatched. CDR1 SGHVS and CDR2 FNYEAQ come from the germline V gene.

The clonotype comes from a young woman with Graves' ophthalmopathy. V usage is TRBV7-6 and J usage is TRBJ1-1; 10 bases match TRBD1. Sequenced material: blood. CDR3 bases: TGTGCCAGCAGCTCGTTCCTAGGACAGGGGGCTGAAGCTTTCTTT. Protein: CASSSFLGQGAEAFF.